This paragraph reports one T cell receptor (beta chain). In the same sample, other DNA sequences code for this CDR3. This sample stems from a study of blood T cell repertoires in COVID-19. Study as a whole: Some COVID-19 samples were acute and others convalescent; all came from the United States, Italy and Spain. In each case, the material was cDNA or gDNA derived from T cells, B-cell-depleted T cells, or PBMCs.

Methods used by the authors: Counts of nucleated cells, estimated from reference gene primer amplification, were obtained. This table comes from immunoSEQ multiplex PCR, and its TCRdb copy is limited to in-frame clones, with some not included. Clone size and V and J calls were adopted from that table, with D and trimming inferred from the DNA. The sample has around 35,000 clones; 89% are singletons. What was sequenced was peripheral blood. This TCR was sampled from a human donor in a cohort sampled during active COVID-19.

CDR3: CASSSGGTGGFPLHF. CDR3 nucleotides: TGTGCCAGCAGCTCCGGGGGGACGGGGGGTTTTCCCCTCCACTTT. V usage is TRBV7-2 and J usage is TRBJ1-6; a weak D match, TRBD1 (5 bases). Germline CDR1 is SGHTA and CDR2 is FQGNSA. V was clipped by 4 bases and J by 13 bases, with 20 bases between them. The CDR3 length is 15 residues.